This is a list of T cell receptor beta chains from one sample in a study of blood T cell repertoires in COVID-19. TCRdb's table, derived via immunoSEQ multiplex PCR, lists solely in-frame clones and lacks some. The sample holds approximately 300,000 clones; 80% to 90% are singletons and the top ten take roughly 3.7%. Sample: peripheral blood. Every receptor here comes from a middle-aged woman with acute or convalescent COVID-19. The CDR3 runs from the conserved cysteine through the conserved F or W. The D gene is left open where the match is weak. Part of the rows lack a size; the others show once, few, many or a class for expanded clones.

D,J,size,V,CDR3,DNA
.,TRBJ1-1,.,TRBV14,CASRATRRGTEAFF,TGTGCCAGCAGGGCGACACGGAGGGGCACTGAAGCTTTCTTT
TRBD1,TRBJ2-1,.,TRBV5-1,CASTLGGTGSSVFYNEQFF,TGCGCCAGCACCTTGGGAGGGACAGGGAGTTCGGTATTCTACAATGAGCAGTTCTTC
.,TRBJ2-3,.,TRBV24-1,CATSDPRTRGDTQYF,TGTGCCACCAGTGATCCCCGGACTCGGGGGGATACGCAGTATTTT
.,TRBJ2-1,.,TRBV7-2,CASTSDSAYNEQFF,TGTGCCAGCACCTCGGACAGCGCCTACAATGAGCAGTTCTTC
.,TRBJ1-4,few,TRBV18,CASSLNEKLFF,TGTGCCAGCTCGCTAAATGAAAAACTGTTTTTT
.,TRBJ1-5,.,TRBV7-9,CASTPDVGPSNQPQHF,TGTGCCAGCACCCCCGACGTGGGCCCTAGCAATCAGCCCCAGCATTTT
.,TRBJ1-1,.,TRBV30,CAWSVIRGSTEAFF,TGTGCCTGGAGTGTAATCAGGGGTTCCACTGAAGCTTTCTTT
.,TRBJ1-1,.,TRBV10-2,CASSDYNKNTEAFF,TGCGCCAGCAGTGATTACAACAAGAACACTGAAGCTTTCTTT
TRBD1,TRBJ1-4,.,TRBV6-1,CASSDLTGDYEKLFF,TGTGCCAGCAGTGACCTGACAGGGGATTACGAAAAACTGTTTTTT
TRBD1,TRBJ2-2,.,TRBV2,CASRPGQGGTGELFF,TGTGCCAGCAGGCCGGGACAGGGAGGCACCGGGGAGCTGTTTTTT
TRBD2,TRBJ2-5,.,TRBV7-7,CASSLGGGYQETQYF,TGTGCCAGCAGCTTGGGCGGGGGGTACCAAGAGACCCAGTACTTC
.,TRBJ1-2,.,TRBV5-1,CASSLAPLSGNYGYTF,TGCGCCAGCAGCTTGGCCCCGCTTAGCGGGAACTATGGCTACACCTTC
TRBD1,TRBJ2-3,.,TRBV5-1,CASSRQGQGAGDTQYF,TGCGCCAGCAGCCGGCAGGGGCAGGGGGCCGGAGATACGCAGTATTTT
.,TRBJ1-4,.,TRBV10-3,CAISSQDRELFF,TGTGCCATCAGCTCCCAGGACAGAGAACTGTTTTTT
.,TRBJ2-2,.,TRBV6-5,CASSQTGELFF,TGTGCCAGCAGTCAAACCGGGGAGCTGTTTTTT
.,TRBJ2-6,.,TRBV10-1,CASSEGGSNVLTF,TGCGCCAGCAGTGAGGGGGGCTCCAACGTCCTGACTTTC
TRBD1,TRBJ1-2,.,TRBV2,CASSKNPGQGADGYTF,TGTGCCAGCAGTAAAAACCCGGGACAGGGGGCGGATGGCTACACCTTC
.,TRBJ2-2,.,TRBV5-1,CASSFRGTGELFF,TGCGCCAGCAGCTTCAGGGGTACCGGGGAGCTGTTTTTT
TRBD2,TRBJ2-5,.,TRBV9,CASSAPIPGLAGGQAQETQYF,TGTGCCAGCAGCGCACCCATACCCGGACTAGCGGGGGGCCAGGCCCAAGAGACCCAGTACTTC
.,TRBJ2-5,.,TRBV24-1,CATSDLGGHEETQYF,TGTGCCACCAGTGATTTGGGGGGACATGAAGAGACCCAGTACTTC
TRBD2,TRBJ2-3,.,TRBV9,CASSAGTSGVPSTDTQYF,TGTGCCAGCAGCGCTGGGACTAGCGGGGTCCCCAGCACAGATACGCAGTATTTT
.,TRBJ1-1,.,TRBV5-1,CASSAESRNTRKNTEAFF,TGCGCCAGCAGCGCAGAATCCCGAAACACAAGAAAGAACACTGAAGCTTTCTTT
.,TRBJ2-5,.,TRBV5-1,CASSLAGWAGQETQYF,TGCGCCAGCAGCTTGGCCGGTTGGGCAGGGCAAGAGACCCAGTACTTC
.,TRBJ2-3,.,TRBV5-6,CASSLVTAYSTDTQYF,TGTGCCAGCAGCTTGGTGACAGCCTATAGCACAGATACGCAGTATTTT
TRBD2,TRBJ2-3,.,TRBV5-1,CASSSITSGGADTQYF,TGCGCCAGCAGCTCGATTACTAGCGGGGGGGCAGATACGCAGTATTTT
.,TRBJ1-1,.,TRBV2,CASSVGLNTEAFF,TGTGCCAGCAGTGTTGGGCTAAACACTGAAGCTTTCTTT
TRBD1,TRBJ1-1,.,TRBV7-8,CASSTGTGGVNTEAFF,TGTGCCAGCAGTACCGGGACAGGGGGCGTGAACACTGAAGCTTTCTTT
.,TRBJ1-2,.,TRBV9,CASSVVATGRGYGYTF,TGTGCCAGCAGCGTAGTTGCTACAGGGAGGGGCTATGGCTACACCTTC
TRBD1,TRBJ1-5,.,TRBV2,CASNTGVLSNQPQHF,TGTGCCAGCAACACAGGGGTGTTAAGCAATCAGCCCCAGCATTTT
TRBD2,TRBJ2-3,.,TRBV6-5,CASSYLAGVEGTQYF,TGTGCCAGCAGTTACCTAGCGGGGGTGGAGGGTACGCAGTATTTT
TRBD2,TRBJ2-2,.,TRBV11-3,CASSPLAGGPSGELFF,TGTGCCAGCAGCCCACTAGCGGGGGGGCCGTCCGGGGAGCTGTTTTTT
.,TRBJ1-2,.,TRBV7-9,CASSLGVSYTF,TGTGCCAGCAGCTTAGGAGTAAGCTACACCTTC
.,TRBJ1-1,.,TRBV5-1,CASSLAPRAGDTEAFF,TGCGCCAGCAGCTTGGCGCCAAGGGCGGGCGACACTGAAGCTTTCTTT
TRBD1,TRBJ1-1,few,TRBV4-1,CASNLYPGQVNTEAFF,TGCGCCAGCAACTTATATCCGGGACAGGTGAACACTGAAGCTTTCTTT
.,TRBJ2-2,.,TRBV10-2,CAGAGQLNTGELFF,TGCGCCGGTGCGGGACAGTTGAACACCGGGGAGCTGTTTTTT
.,TRBJ1-6,.,TRBV20-1,CSASSDRMSSPLHF,TGCAGTGCTAGTTCTGACAGGATGAGTTCACCCCTCCACTTT
TRBD2,TRBJ2-2,.,TRBV18,CASSPGTSETGELFF,TGTGCCAGCTCACCGGGGACTAGCGAGACCGGGGAGCTGTTTTTT
TRBD1,TRBJ1-5,.,TRBV19,CASSAGGSQPQHF,TGTGCCAGTAGTGCAGGGGGAAGTCAGCCCCAGCATTTT
TRBD2,TRBJ2-3,.,TRBV15,CATSRGRGGPQYF,TGTGCCACCAGCAGAGGGCGGGGGGGCCCGCAGTATTTT
.,TRBJ1-5,.,TRBV18,CASSLGQSNQPQHF,TGTGCCAGCTCCCTGGGACAAAGCAATCAGCCCCAGCATTTT
TRBD1,TRBJ2-2,few,TRBV24-1,CATSATGGTGELFF,TGTGCCACCAGTGCTACAGGGGGCACCGGGGAGCTGTTTTTT
.,TRBJ1-2,.,TRBV3-1/TRBV3-2,CASSQAVEFYGYTF,TGTGCCAGCAGCCAAGCGGTGGAGTTCTATGGCTACACCTTC
.,TRBJ1-1,.,TRBV21-1,CASSKERTQRNTEAFF,TGTGCCAGCAGCAAAGAAAGGACACAACGGAACACTGAAGCTTTCTTT
.,TRBJ2-3,.,TRBV24-1,CATSDWRGRATDTQYF,TGTGCCACCAGTGATTGGAGGGGTCGGGCCACAGATACGCAGTATTTT
.,TRBJ1-1,.,TRBV5-1,CASSLETGKTEAFF,TGCGCCAGCAGCTTGGAAACAGGGAAAACTGAAGCTTTCTTT
.,TRBJ1-1,.,TRBV30,CAWSVIGRGNTEAFF,TGTGCCTGGAGTGTAATAGGGAGAGGGAACACTGAAGCTTTCTTT
TRBD1,TRBJ2-4,.,TRBV2,CASSEALDRSVAKNIQYF,TGTGCCAGCAGTGAAGCATTGGACAGGAGCGTAGCCAAAAACATTCAGTACTTC
TRBD1,TRBJ1-1,.,TRBV5-5,CASSPRTGRGAFF,TGTGCCAGCAGCCCCCGGACAGGGCGGGGAGCTTTCTTT
.,TRBJ2-5,.,TRBV21-1,CASSKGSRVWGTAFQETQYF,TGTGCCAGCAGCAAAGGGAGTCGAGTTTGGGGGACAGCTTTCCAAGAGACCCAGTACTTC
TRBD1,TRBJ1-3,few,TRBV6-6,CASSRTAGQSFSGNTIYF,TGTGCCAGCAGTCGCACCGCGGGACAGAGCTTCTCTGGAAACACCATATATTTT
TRBD1,TRBJ1-4,.,TRBV19,CASSKTGGKANEKLFF,TGTGCCAGTAGTAAGACAGGGGGTAAAGCTAATGAAAAACTGTTTTTT
TRBD1,TRBJ1-4,.,TRBV28,CASSWAGQTNEKLFF,TGTGCCAGCAGTTGGGCGGGACAGACTAATGAAAAACTGTTTTTT
.,TRBJ1-1,.,TRBV6-5,CASSYGAPMNTEAFF,TGTGCCAGCAGTTACGGGGCTCCCATGAACACTGAAGCTTTCTTT
TRBD1,TRBJ1-5,.,TRBV30,CAWSVPQGARNQPQHF,TGTGCCTGGAGTGTGCCCCAGGGGGCGCGCAATCAGCCCCAGCATTTT
TRBD2,TRBJ2-5,.,TRBV29-1,CSGPGPGGTQYF,TGCAGCGGCCCCGGGCCGGGGGGGACCCAGTACTTC